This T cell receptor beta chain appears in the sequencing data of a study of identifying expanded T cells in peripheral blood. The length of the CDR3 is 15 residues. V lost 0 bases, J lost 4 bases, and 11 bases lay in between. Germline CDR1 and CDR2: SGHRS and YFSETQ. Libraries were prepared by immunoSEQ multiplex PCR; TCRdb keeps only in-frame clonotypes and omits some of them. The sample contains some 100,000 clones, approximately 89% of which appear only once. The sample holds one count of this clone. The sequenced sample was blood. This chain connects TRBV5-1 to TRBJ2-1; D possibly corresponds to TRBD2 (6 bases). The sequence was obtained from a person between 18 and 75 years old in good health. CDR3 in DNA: TGCGCCAGCAGCTTGGGGCAGGAGGGGTACAATGAGCAGTTCTTC. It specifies CASSLGQEGYNEQFF.